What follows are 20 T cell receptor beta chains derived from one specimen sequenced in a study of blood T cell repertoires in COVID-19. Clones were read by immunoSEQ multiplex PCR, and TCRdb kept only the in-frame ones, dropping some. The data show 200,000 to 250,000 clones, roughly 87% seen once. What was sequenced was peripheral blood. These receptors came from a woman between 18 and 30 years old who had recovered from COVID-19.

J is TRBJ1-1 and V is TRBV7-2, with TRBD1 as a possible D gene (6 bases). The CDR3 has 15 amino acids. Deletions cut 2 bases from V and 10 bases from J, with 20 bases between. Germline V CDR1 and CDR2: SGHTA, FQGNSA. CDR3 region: CASSLTTGTPNGAFF. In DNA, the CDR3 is TGTGCCAGCAGCTTAACAACAGGGACACCCAATGGAGCTTTCTTT.

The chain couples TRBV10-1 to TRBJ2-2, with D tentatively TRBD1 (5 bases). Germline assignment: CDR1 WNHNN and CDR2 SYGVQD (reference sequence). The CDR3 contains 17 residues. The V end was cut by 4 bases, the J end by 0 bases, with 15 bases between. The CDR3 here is CASSGRGRGSNTGELFF. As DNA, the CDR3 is TGCGCCAGCAGTGGAAGGGGAAGGGGATCGAACACCGGGGAGCTGTTTTTT.

The DNA of the CDR3 is TGTGCCACTTCGGGAAGGGCGGTTTCTGGAAACACCATATATTTT. Protein: CATSGRAVSGNTIYF. This rearrangement joins TRBV10-3 to TRBJ1-3; D gene unclear. CDR3 length: 15 residues. CDR1 is ENHRY, CDR2 SYGVKD, per germline. Trimming took 10 bases from V and 1 from J, leaving 17 bases between them.

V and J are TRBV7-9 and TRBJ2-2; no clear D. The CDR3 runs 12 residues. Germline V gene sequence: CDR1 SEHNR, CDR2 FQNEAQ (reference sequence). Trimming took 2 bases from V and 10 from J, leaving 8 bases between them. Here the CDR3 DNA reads TGTGCCAGCAGCTTACGGGTTGAGGAGCTGTTTTTT. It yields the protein CASSLRVEELFF.

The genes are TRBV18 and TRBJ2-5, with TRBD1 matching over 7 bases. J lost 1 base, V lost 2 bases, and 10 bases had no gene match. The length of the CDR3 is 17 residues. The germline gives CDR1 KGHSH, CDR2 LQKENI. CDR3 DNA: TGTGCCAGCTCACCAAAAGTAGGGTCAGGGGGCCAAGAGACCCAGTACTTC. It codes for CASSPKVGSGGQETQYF.

As DNA, the CDR3 is TGTGCCAGCAGTTTATCGGCAAGCTCCTATAATTCACCCCTCCACTTT. This encodes CASSLSASSYNSPLHF. This chain links TRBV27 with TRBJ1-6, with D uncertain. This CDR3 contains 16 residues. The V and J ends lost 0 bases and 0 bases respectively, with 6 bases between them. In germline, CDR1 is MNHEY, CDR2 SMNVEV (reference sequence).

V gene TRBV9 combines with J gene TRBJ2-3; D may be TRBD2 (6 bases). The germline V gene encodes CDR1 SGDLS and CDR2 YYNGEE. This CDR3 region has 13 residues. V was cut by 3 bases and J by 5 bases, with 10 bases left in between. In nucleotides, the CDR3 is TGTGCCAGCAGCGCACTTAGCGGAGATACGCAGTATTTT. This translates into CASSALSGDTQYF.

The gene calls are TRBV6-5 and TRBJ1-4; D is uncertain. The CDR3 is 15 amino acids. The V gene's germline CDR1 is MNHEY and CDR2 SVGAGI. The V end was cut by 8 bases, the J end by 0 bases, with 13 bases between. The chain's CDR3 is CASSPSPATNEKLFF. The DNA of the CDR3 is TGTGCCAGCTCCCCGTCCCCAGCAACTAATGAAAAACTGTTTTTT.

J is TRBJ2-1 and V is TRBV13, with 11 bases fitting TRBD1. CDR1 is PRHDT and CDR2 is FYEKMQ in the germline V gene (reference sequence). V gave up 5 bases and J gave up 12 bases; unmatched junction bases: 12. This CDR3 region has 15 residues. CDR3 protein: CASSGPGQGVHGQFF. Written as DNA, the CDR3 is TGTGCCAGCAGCGGGCCGGGACAGGGGGTGCATGGGCAGTTCTTC.

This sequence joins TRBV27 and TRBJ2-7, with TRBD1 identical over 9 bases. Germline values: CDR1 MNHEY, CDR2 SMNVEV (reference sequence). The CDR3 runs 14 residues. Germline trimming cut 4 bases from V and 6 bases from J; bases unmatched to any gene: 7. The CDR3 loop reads CASSYWDRVGEQYF. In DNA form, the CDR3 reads TGTGCCAGCAGTTATTGGGACAGGGTAGGCGAGCAGTACTTC.

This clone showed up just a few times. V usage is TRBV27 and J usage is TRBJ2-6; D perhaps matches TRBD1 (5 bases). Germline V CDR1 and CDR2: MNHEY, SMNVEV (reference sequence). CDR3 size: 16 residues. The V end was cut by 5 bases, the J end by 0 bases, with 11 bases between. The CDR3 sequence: CASSPDSFSGANVLTF. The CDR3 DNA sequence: TGTGCCAGCAGTCCCGACAGTTTCTCTGGGGCCAACGTCCTGACTTTC.

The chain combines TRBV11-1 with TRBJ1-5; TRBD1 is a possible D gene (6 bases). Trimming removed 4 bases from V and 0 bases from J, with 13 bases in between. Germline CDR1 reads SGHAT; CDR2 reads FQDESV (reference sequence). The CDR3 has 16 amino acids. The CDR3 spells CASSSNRAYSNQPQHF. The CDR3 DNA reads TGTGCCAGCAGCTCGAACAGGGCTTATAGCAATCAGCCCCAGCATTTT.

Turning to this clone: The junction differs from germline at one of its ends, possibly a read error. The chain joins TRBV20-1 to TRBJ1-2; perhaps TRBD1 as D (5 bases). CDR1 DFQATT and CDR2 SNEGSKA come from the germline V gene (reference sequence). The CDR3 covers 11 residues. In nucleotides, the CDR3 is TGCAGTGCTGGAGACAGCTATGGCTACACCTTC. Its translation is CSAGDSYGYTF.

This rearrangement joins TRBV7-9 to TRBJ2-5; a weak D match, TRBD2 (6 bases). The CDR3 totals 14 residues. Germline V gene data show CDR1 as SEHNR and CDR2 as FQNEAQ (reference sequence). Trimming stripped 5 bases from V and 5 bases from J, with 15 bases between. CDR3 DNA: TGTGCCAGCAGCCGACTAGTAGGAGCGGAGACCCAGTACTTC. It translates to CASSRLVGAETQYF.

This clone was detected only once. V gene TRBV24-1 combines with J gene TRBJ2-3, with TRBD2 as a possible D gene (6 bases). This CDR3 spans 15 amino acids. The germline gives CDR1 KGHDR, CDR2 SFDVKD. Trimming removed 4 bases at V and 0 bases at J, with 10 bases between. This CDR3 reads CATSDPGTSTDTQYF. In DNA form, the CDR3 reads TGTGCCACCAGTGACCCCGGGACTAGCACAGATACGCAGTATTTT.

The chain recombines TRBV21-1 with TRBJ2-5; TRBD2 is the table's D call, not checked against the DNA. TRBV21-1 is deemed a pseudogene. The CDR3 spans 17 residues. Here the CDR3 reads CASSKGGSGSLFETQYF. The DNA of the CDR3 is TGTGCCAGCAGCAAAGGAGGTAGCGGGAGTTTGTTTGAGACCCAGTACTTC.

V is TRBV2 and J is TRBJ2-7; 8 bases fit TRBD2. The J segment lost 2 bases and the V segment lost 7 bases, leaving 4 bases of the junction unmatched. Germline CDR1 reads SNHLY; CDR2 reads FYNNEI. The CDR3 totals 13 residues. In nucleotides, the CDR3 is TGTGCCAGCATTCTAGCGGGCCCCTACGAGCAGTACTTC. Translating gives CASILAGPYEQYF.

Here the CDR3 reads CASSDSEGDYNEQFF. CDR3 nucleotide sequence: TGTGCCAGCAGTGATAGTGAGGGGGATTACAATGAGCAGTTCTTC. The chain recombines TRBV25-1 with TRBJ2-1; weak D call: TRBD1 (6 bases). This CDR3 has 15 residues. The germline V gene encodes CDR1 MGHDK and CDR2 SYGVNS. With 3 bases removed from V and 4 bases from J, the gap between germline ends came to 13 bases.

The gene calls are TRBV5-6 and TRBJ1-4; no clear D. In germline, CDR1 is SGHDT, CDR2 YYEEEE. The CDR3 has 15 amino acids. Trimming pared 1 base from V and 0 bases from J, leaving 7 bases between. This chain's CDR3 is CASSLRRATNEKLFF. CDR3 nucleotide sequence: TGTGCCAGCAGCTTGAGGAGGGCAACTAATGAAAAACTGTTTTTT.

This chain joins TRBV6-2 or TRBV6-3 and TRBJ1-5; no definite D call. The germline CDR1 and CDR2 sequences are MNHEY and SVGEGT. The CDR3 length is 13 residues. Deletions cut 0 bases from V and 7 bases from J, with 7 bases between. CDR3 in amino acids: CASSYSDKQPQHF. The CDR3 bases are TGTGCCAGCAGTTACTCCGACAAGCAGCCCCAGCATTTT.